This is a list of T cell receptor beta chains from one sample in a study of shared clonotypes between healthy human individuals. TCRdb keeps only in-frame clones here, not all; method: immunoSEQ multiplex PCR. The sample consists of about 1,900,000 clones, less than 95% of them appearing once. Material for sequencing was naive CD8+ T cells sorted from blood. The source of these receptors is a man aged 18-30 years in good health. The CDR3 runs from the conserved cysteine through the conserved F or W. D genes are given only for firm matches. Expanded clones are given a class, and other clones once, few, many or no size at all.

size,J,V,D,CDR3,DNA
-,TRBJ2-7,TRBV27,-,CASSLLGGYEQYF,TGTGCCAGCAGTTTGTTAGGGGGCTACGAGCAGTACTTC
-,TRBJ1-1,TRBV5-1,-,CASSLESGQSTLGAFF,TGCGCCAGCAGCTTGGAGTCTGGACAGTCAACTCTAGGAGCTTTCTTT
-,TRBJ2-7,TRBV7-9,TRBD2,CASSLPFLAGDSYEQYF,TGTGCCAGCAGCTTACCCTTTTTAGCGGGGGATTCCTACGAGCAGTACTTC
-,TRBJ2-7,TRBV11-2,TRBD1,CASSLAGGTYEQYF,TGTGCCAGCAGCTTAGCAGGGGGCACGTACGAGCAGTACTTC
-,TRBJ1-6,TRBV27,TRBD1,CASRQGRSPLHF,TGTGCCAGCAGACAGGGGCGGTCACCCCTCCACTTT
-,TRBJ2-7,TRBV7-9,-,CASSLGVDGEQYF,TGTGCCAGCAGCTTAGGAGTTGACGGCGAGCAGTACTTC
-,TRBJ2-3,TRBV6-5,-,CASSYATGAVDTQYF,TGTGCCAGCAGTTACGCCACGGGGGCAGTAGATACGCAGTATTTT
-,TRBJ1-6,TRBV28,-,CASSPPLNLNSPLHF,TGTGCCAGCAGCCCTCCGCTCAATCTCAATTCACCCCTCCACTTT
few,TRBJ2-1,TRBV27,-,CASSSSSYNEQFF,TGTGCCAGCAGTTCTAGCTCCTACAATGAGCAGTTCTTC
-,TRBJ2-7,TRBV27,-,CASSRTSSGEQYF,TGTGCCAGCAGCAGGACGTCTTCTGGCGAGCAGTACTTC
-,TRBJ2-5,TRBV4-1,-,CASSHQSTAARETQYF,TGCGCCAGCAGCCACCAATCGACAGCTGCCCGGGAGACCCAGTACTTC
-,TRBJ2-7,TRBV5-4,-,CASSLAFDFNEQYF,TGTGCCAGCAGCTTGGCCTTCGACTTCAACGAGCAGTACTTC
-,TRBJ2-2,TRBV6-5,-,CASSYGENTGELFF,TGTGCCAGCAGTTACGGGGAAAACACCGGGGAGCTGTTTTTT
-,TRBJ1-4,TRBV7-9,-,CASSFLRAGGEKLFF,TGTGCCAGCAGCTTCCTTCGGGCAGGAGGAGAAAAACTGTTTTTT
-,TRBJ2-5,TRBV7-8,-,CASSFGHGLEGWETQYF,TGTGCCAGCAGCTTCGGTCACGGGTTGGAGGGTTGGGAGACCCAGTACTTC
-,TRBJ2-3,TRBV6-5,-,CASSYYGVTDTQYF,TGTGCCAGCAGTTACTACGGGGTGACAGATACGCAGTATTTT
-,TRBJ1-1,TRBV18,-,CASSPPPTNTEAFF,TGTGCCAGCTCACCACCTCCGACGAACACTGAAGCTTTCTTT
-,TRBJ2-5,TRBV7-6,TRBD1,CASSPSGTGRQETQYF,TGTGCCAGCAGCCCATCCGGGACAGGGCGTCAAGAGACCCAGTACTTC
-,TRBJ2-6,TRBV6-5,-,CASSYGAGANVLTF,TGTGCCAGCAGTTACGGGGCCGGGGCCAACGTCCTGACTTTC
-,TRBJ2-2,TRBV5-6,-,CASSLLGSGGELFF,TGTGCCAGCAGCTTGTTAGGGTCGGGCGGGGAGCTGTTTTTT
-,TRBJ2-1,TRBV7-9,-,CASSLARLRYGDGWNEQFF,TGTGCCAGCAGCTTAGCTAGGCTCCGATACGGGGATGGGTGGAATGAGCAGTTCTTC
-,TRBJ2-2,TRBV28,-,CASSISSGELFF,TGTGCCAGCAGCATATCCTCCGGGGAGCTGTTTTTT
-,TRBJ2-3,TRBV9,TRBD1,CASSFLRQGAPDTQYF,TGTGCCAGCAGCTTCCTCAGACAGGGGGCCCCAGATACGCAGTATTTT
-,TRBJ2-2,TRBV25-1,TRBD2,CASSPRRGDPYNTGELFF,TGTGCCAGCAGTCCCCGGCGGGGGGACCCATATAACACCGGGGAGCTGTTTTTT
-,TRBJ1-1,TRBV4-3,-,CASSQVIDTPNTEAFF,TGCGCCAGCAGCCAAGTCATCGACACCCCGAACACTGAAGCTTTCTTT
-,TRBJ1-4,TRBV27,-,CASSLFQGNEKLFF,TGTGCCAGCAGTTTATTTCAGGGAAATGAAAAACTGTTTTTT
-,TRBJ1-2,TRBV2,TRBD1,CASSLGQGNYGYTF,TGTGCCAGCAGTCTCGGACAGGGTAACTATGGCTACACCTTC
-,TRBJ2-7,TRBV4-1,TRBD1,CASSQVVTGGAYEQYF,TGCGCCAGCAGCCAAGTGGTGACAGGGGGGGCCTACGAGCAGTACTTC
-,TRBJ2-7,TRBV4-1,TRBD2,CASSRTRNYEQYF,TGCGCCAGCAGCCGGACTAGAAACTACGAGCAGTACTTC
once,TRBJ2-2,TRBV29-1,-,CSVVQTGNTGELFF,TGCAGCGTCGTACAAACAGGGAACACCGGGGAGCTGTTTTTT
-,TRBJ1-2,TRBV15,-,CATSRDRGMPANGYTF,TGTGCCACCAGCAGAGATCGCGGGATGCCCGCGAACGGCTACACCTTC
-,TRBJ1-1,TRBV7-8,TRBD1,CASSFPDRVIEAFF,TGTGCCAGCAGCTTCCCCGACAGGGTAATAGAAGCTTTCTTT
-,TRBJ2-3,TRBV7-2,TRBD1,CASSLGTGSGTDTQYF,TGTGCCAGCAGCTTAGGGACAGGGTCGGGCACAGATACGCAGTATTTT
-,TRBJ2-1,TRBV9,-,CASSVTPLHEQFF,TGTGCCAGCAGCGTAACACCCCTTCATGAGCAGTTCTTC
-,TRBJ1-2,TRBV6-5,TRBD1,CASSYSWDSLELGYTF,TGTGCCAGCAGTTACTCTTGGGACAGCTTGGAATTGGGCTACACCTTC
-,TRBJ2-7,TRBV28,-,CASSAGLMYEQYF,TGTGCCAGCAGCGCGGGACTGATGTACGAGCAGTACTTC
-,TRBJ2-1,TRBV4-3,TRBD2,CASSQASSGRGGGTYNEQFF,TGCGCCAGCAGCCAAGCCTCTAGCGGGAGAGGGGGGGGGACCTACAATGAGCAGTTCTTC
once,TRBJ1-5,TRBV7-2,-,CASSRDTFLTGGQPQHF,TGTGCCAGCAGCCGGGACACTTTTTTAACCGGGGGTCAGCCCCAGCATTTT
-,TRBJ2-3,TRBV29-1,-,CSVENQGLTDTQYF,TGCAGCGTTGAAAATCAGGGGTTGACAGATACGCAGTATTTT
-,TRBJ1-2,TRBV12-5,-,CASGFTSAGSGYTF,TGTGCTAGTGGTTTCACATCAGCAGGATCGGGCTACACCTTC
-,TRBJ2-5,TRBV6-4,-,CASRCVAEARETQYF,TGTGCCAGCAGGTGCGTAGCGGAGGCGCGGGAGACCCAGTACTTC
-,TRBJ2-7,TRBV30,TRBD1,CALTGTGEIYEQYF,TGTGCCCTAACCGGGACAGGGGAGATCTACGAGCAGTACTTC